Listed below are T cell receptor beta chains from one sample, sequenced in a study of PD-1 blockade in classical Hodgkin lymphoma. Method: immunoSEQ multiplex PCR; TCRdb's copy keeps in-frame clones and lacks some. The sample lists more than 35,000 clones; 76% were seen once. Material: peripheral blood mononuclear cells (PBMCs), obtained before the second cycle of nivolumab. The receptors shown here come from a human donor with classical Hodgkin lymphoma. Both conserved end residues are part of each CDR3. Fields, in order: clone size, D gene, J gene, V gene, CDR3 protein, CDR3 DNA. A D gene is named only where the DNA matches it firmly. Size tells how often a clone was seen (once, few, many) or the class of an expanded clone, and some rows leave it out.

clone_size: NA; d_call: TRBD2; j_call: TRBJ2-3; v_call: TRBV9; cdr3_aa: CASSAGGLALDTQYF; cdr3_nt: TGTGCCAGCAGCGCTGGGGGACTAGCGCTCGATACGCAGTATTTT
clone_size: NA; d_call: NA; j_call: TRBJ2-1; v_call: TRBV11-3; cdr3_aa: CASSTQEREQFF; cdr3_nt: TGTGCCAGCAGCACCCAAGAACGTGAGCAGTTCTTC
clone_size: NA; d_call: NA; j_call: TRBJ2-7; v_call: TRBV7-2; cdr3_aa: CASRPGHVYEQYF; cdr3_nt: TGTGCCAGCAGGCCGGGACACGTCTACGAGCAGTACTTC
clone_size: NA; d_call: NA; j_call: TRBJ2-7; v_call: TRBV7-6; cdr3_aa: CASSQTETYEQYF; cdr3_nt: TGCGCCAGCAGCCAAACAGAAACCTACGAGCAGTACTTC
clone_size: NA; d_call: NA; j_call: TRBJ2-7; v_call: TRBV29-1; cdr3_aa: CSVRSESSYEQYF; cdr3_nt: TGCAGCGTCCGTTCGGAAAGCTCCTACGAGCAGTACTTC
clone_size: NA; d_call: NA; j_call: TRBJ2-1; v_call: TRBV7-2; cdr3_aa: CASSWGSRDEQFF; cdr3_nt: TGTGCCAGCAGCTGGGGTTCAAGGGATGAGCAGTTCTTC
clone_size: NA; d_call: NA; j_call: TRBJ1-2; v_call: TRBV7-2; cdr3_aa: CASSLAGDKGDGYTF; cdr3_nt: TGTGCCAGCAGCTTAGCTGGGGATAAAGGGGATGGCTACACCTTC
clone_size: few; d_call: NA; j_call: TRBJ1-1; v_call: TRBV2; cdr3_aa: CASSATGRLNTEAFF; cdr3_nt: TGTGCCAGCAGTGCCACAGGGAGACTGAACACTGAAGCTTTCTTT
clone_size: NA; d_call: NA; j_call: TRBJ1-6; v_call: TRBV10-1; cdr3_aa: CASSSVDPGRPYNSPLHF; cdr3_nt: TGCGCCAGCAGTAGCGTAGACCCCGGACGTCCCTATAATTCACCCCTCCACTTT
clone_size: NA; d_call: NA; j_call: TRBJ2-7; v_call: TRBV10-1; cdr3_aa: CASSEPKPELYEQYF; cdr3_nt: TGCGCCAGCAGTGAGCCGAAGCCCGAACTCTACGAGCAGTACTTC
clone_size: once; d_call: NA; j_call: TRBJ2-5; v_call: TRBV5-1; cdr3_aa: CASSLGGRGGQETQYF; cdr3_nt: TGCGCCAGCAGCTTGGGCGGCAGGGGGGGCCAAGAGACCCAGTACTTC
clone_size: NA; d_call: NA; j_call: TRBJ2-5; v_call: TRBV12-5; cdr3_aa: CASGKTSSGETQYF; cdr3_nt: TGTGCTAGTGGGAAAACTAGTTCAGGAGAGACCCAGTACTTC
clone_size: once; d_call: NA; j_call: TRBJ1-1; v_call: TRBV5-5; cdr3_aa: CASSLATTRDTEAFF; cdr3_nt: TGTGCCAGCAGCTTGGCTACGACTAGGGACACTGAAGCTTTCTTT
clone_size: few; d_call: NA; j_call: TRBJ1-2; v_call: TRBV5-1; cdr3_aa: CASSLFWGGDGYTF; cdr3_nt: TGCGCCAGCAGCCTCTTCTGGGGCGGGGATGGCTACACCTTC
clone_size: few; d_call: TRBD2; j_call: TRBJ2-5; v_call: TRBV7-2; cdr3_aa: CASSITSGGPLYF; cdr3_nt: TGTGCCAGCAGCATAACTAGCGGGGGGCCGCTCTACTTC
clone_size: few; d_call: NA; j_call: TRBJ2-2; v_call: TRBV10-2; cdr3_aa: CASRTGTNTGELFF; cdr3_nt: TGCGCCAGCAGGACTGGGACGAACACCGGGGAGCTGTTTTTT
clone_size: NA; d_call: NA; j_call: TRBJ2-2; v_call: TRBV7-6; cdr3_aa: CASSLASTGELFF; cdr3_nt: TGTGCCAGCAGCCTCGCCAGCACCGGGGAGCTGTTTTTT
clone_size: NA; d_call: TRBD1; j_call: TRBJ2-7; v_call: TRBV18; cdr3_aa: CASSQYRDRLLEQYF; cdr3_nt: TGTGCCAGCTCACAGTACCGGGACAGGCTGCTAGAGCAGTACTTC
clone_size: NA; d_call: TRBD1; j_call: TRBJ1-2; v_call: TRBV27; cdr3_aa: CASSRDRGRYGYTF; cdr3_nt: TGTGCCAGCAGCCGGGACAGGGGCCGATATGGCTACACCTTC
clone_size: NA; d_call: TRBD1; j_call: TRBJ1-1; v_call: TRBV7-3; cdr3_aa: CASSSTDRGRTEAFF; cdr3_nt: TGTGCCAGCAGCTCCACCGACAGGGGCAGGACTGAAGCTTTCTTT
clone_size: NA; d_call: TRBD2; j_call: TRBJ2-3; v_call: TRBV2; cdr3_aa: CASSGTSRADTQYF; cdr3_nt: TGTGCCAGCAGCGGGACTAGCCGCGCAGATACGCAGTATTTT
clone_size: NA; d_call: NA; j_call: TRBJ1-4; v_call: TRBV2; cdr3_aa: CASGEGNNEKLFF; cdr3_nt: TGTGCCAGCGGAGAGGGGAATAATGAAAAACTGTTTTTT
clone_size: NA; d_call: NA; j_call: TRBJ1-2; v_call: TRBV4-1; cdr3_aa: CASSQPQGVDYGYTF; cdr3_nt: TGCGCCAGCAGCCAGCCACAGGGAGTGGACTATGGCTACACCTTC
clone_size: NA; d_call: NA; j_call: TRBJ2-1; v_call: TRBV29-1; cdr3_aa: CSVAGTIYNEQFF; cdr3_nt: TGCAGCGTAGCCGGGACAATTTACAATGAGCAGTTCTTC
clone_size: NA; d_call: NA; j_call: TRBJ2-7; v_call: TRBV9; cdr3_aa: CASSPSVDLGYEQYF; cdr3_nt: TGTGCCAGCAGCCCTTCCGTTGACCTCGGGTACGAGCAGTACTTC
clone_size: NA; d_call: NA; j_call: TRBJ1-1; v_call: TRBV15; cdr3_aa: CATSRDRATEAFF; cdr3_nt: TGTGCCACCAGCAGAGATCGGGCCACTGAAGCTTTCTTT
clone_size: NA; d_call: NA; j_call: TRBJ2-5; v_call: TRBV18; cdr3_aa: CASSPDWQGGETQYF; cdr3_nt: TGTGCCAGCTCACCAGACTGGCAGGGGGGTGAGACCCAGTACTTC
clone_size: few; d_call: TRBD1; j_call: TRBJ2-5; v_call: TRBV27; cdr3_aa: CASSLSYRGSQETQYF; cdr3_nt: TGTGCCAGCAGTTTATCCTACAGGGGTAGCCAAGAGACCCAGTACTTC
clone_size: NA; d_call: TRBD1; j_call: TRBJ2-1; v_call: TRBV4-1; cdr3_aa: CASSQDPDRGNEQFF; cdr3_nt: TGCGCCAGCAGCCAAGATCCGGACAGGGGGAATGAGCAGTTCTTC
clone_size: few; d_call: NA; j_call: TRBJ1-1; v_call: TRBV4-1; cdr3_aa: CASSQDSGLVDASGVEAFF; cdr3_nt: TGCGCCAGCAGCCAAGATTCGGGGCTGGTTGACGCCAGTGGGGTTGAAGCTTTCTTT
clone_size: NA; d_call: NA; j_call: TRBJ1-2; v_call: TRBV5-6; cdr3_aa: CASSVRGADYGYTF; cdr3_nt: TGTGCCAGCAGCGTACGAGGGGCCGACTATGGCTACACCTTC
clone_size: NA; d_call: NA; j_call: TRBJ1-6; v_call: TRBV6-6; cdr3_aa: CAIKDSNNSPLHF; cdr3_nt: TGTGCCATCAAGGACAGCAATAATTCACCCCTCCACTTT